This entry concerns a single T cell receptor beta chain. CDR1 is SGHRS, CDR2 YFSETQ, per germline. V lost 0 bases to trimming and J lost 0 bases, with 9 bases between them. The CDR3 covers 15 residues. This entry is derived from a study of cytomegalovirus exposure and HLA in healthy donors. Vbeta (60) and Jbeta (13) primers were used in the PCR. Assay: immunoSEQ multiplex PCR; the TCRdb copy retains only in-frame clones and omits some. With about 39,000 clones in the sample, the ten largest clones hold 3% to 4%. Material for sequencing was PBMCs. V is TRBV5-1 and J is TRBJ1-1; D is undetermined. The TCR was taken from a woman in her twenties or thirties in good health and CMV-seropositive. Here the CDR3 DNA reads TGCGCCAGCAGCTTGGGAGTTCTCATGAACACTGAAGCTTTCTTT. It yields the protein CASSLGVLMNTEAFF.